The 23 T cell receptor beta chains below all came from one sample that was sequenced in a study of T cell repertoires in cytomegalovirus infection. TCRdb called the reads again in MiXCR, with one record for every CDR3 protein. The table shows about 570,000 distinct CDR3 sequences, with over 35% occurring only once. No antigen has been identified for these receptors. The material was cultured PBMCs, obtained from culture after CMV antigen stimulation. These receptor sequences come from a human donor in good health (CMV status not recorded). Some clones in this sample may be carry-over from other donors' samples.

This clonotype was seen a few times. The rearrangement uses TRBV11-2 and TRBJ2-5; 9 positions agree with TRBD2. V trimming: 0 bases; J trimming: 5 bases; junction bases outside the gene matches: 4. The CDR3 contains 15 residues. Germline CDR1 SGHAT, CDR2 FQNNGV. This chain's CDR3 is CASSLEREGYETQYF. Written as DNA, the CDR3 is TGTGCCAGCAGCTTAGAGCGGGAGGGGTACGAGACCCAGTACTTC.

In the case of this clonotype: At one end, the junction sequence differs from germline, possibly due to a read error. This chain links TRBV5-6 with TRBJ2-4; possibly TRBD2 for D (6 bases). Germline V gene data show CDR1 as SGHDT and CDR2 as YYEEEE. The length of the CDR3 is 15 residues. The CDR3 bases are TGTGCCAGCAGCGGGACTTCGGCAGCCAAAGACATTCAGTACTTC. Its translation: CASSGTSAAKDIQYF.

This chain joins TRBV5-1 and TRBJ2-3; TRBD2 matches 11 bases. The trim removed 6 bases at V and 2 bases at J, leaving 8 bases unmatched. Per the germline V gene, CDR1 is SGHRS and CDR2 is YFSETQ. The length of the CDR3 is 16 residues. CDR3 DNA sequence: TGCGCCAGCATTTCCGGGACTAGCGGAATCACAGATACGCAGTATTTT. The encoded protein is CASISGTSGITDTQYF.

J is TRBJ2-5 and V is TRBV9; TRBD2 agrees at 9 bases. This CDR3 contains 16 residues. With V trimmed by 2 bases and J by 0 bases, 5 bases remained unmatched. Germline CDR1 reads SGDLS; CDR2 reads YYNGEE. CDR3 region: CASSVYSGGYQETQYF. The CDR3 DNA is TGTGCCAGCAGCGTCTACAGCGGGGGGTACCAAGAGACCCAGTACTTC.

The chain employs TRBV20-1 and TRBJ2-5, with 9 bases fitting TRBD2. Germline assignment: CDR1 DFQATT and CDR2 SNEGSKA (reference sequence). The CDR3 loop spans 17 amino acids. V lost 5 bases to trimming and J lost 2 bases; unmatched junction nucleotides: 15. In nucleotides, the CDR3 is TGCAGTGCTGGGTCTCGGATTAGCGGGAGACCACAAGAGACCCAGTACTTC. The encoded protein is CSAGSRISGRPQETQYF.

CDR3 residues: CASSGLLNEVEYF. CDR3 nucleotides: TGTGCCAGCAGTGGTTTGCTCAACGAGGTCGAGTACTTC. The chain couples TRBV2 to TRBJ2-7; D is unclear. V was pared by 4 bases and J by 11 bases, with 18 bases between. Germline CDR1 is SNHLY and CDR2 is FYNNEI. This CDR3 spans 13 amino acids. Drawing the rest from reference TRBV2 and TRBJ2-7, the complete variable domain is EPEVTQTPSHQVTQMGQEVILRCVPISNHLYFYWYRQILGQKVEFLVSFYNNEISEKSEIFDDQFSVERPDGSNFTLKIRSTKLEDSAMYFCASSGLLNEVEYFGPGTRLTVT.

The rearrangement uses TRBV7-8 and TRBJ2-7; 8 bases are shared with TRBD1. Germline-derived CDR1 and CDR2 are SGHVS and FQNEAQ. V shed 6 bases and J 3 bases; nucleotides not matched to a gene: 19. CDR3 size: 18 residues. The CDR3 loop is CASRPGTGNGSWFYEQYF. The CDR3 bases are TGTGCCAGCAGGCCCGGGACAGGTAACGGTTCTTGGTTCTACGAGCAGTACTTC.

The V call is TRBV7-2, the J call TRBJ1-5; 7 nucleotides align to TRBD1. Germline V CDR1 and CDR2: SGHTA, FQGNSA. The CDR3 has 15 residues. After removal of 2 bases from V and 4 bases from J, the junction contained 5 bases not matched to a gene. CDR3 DNA: TGTGCCAGCAGCTTACCGCCGGGACAGAATCAGCCCCAGCATTTT. It codes for CASSLPPGQNQPQHF.

The V and J genes are TRBV18 and TRBJ2-5; the match to TRBD2 covers 12 bases. The CDR3 has 17 amino acids. J gave up 2 bases and V 3 bases, and 7 bases lay outside the gene matches. In germline, CDR1 is KGHSH, CDR2 LQKENI. This CDR3 is CASSPQGGLAGQETQYF. The CDR3, as DNA: TGTGCCAGCTCACCCCAAGGCGGACTAGCGGGACAAGAGACCCAGTACTTC.

This clonotype has only a few counts. CDR3 residues: CASSIGGGVSYNEQFF. The CDR3 nucleotides are TGTGCCAGTAGTATAGGCGGGGGGGTCTCCTACAATGAGCAGTTCTTC. The chain links TRBV19 to TRBJ2-1; 9 bases match TRBD2. Germline V lookup: CDR1 LNHDA, CDR2 SQIVND (reference sequence). The V and J ends lost 1 base and 0 bases, in that order; junction bases with no gene match: 1. The CDR3 length is 16 residues.

The chain couples TRBV27 to TRBJ1-6, with a weak D call TRBD1 (6 bases). V lost 5 bases, J lost 11 bases, and 10 bases lay in between. This CDR3 is built from 12 residues. CDR1 is MNHEY and CDR2 is SMNVEV in the germline V gene (reference sequence). DNA for the CDR3: TGTGCCAGCAGTCCTCCAGGGGCACCCCTCCACTTT. Its translation is CASSPPGAPLHF.

The chain couples TRBV7-2 to TRBJ2-5; D gene uncertain. In germline, CDR1 is SGHTA, CDR2 FQGNSA. V gave up 3 bases and J gave up 4 bases, with 15 bases separating them. The CDR3 totals 15 residues. CDR3 bases: TGTGCCAGCAGCTTGGGGATCCAGGTGGGAGAGACCCAGTACTTC. Encoded protein: CASSLGIQVGETQYF. Complete variable domain (other parts from reference TRBV7-2 and TRBJ2-5): GAGVSQSPSNKVTEKGKDVELRCDPISGHTALYWYRQSLGQGLEFLIYFQGNSAPDKSGLPSDRFSAERTGGSVSTLTIQRTQQEDSAVYLCASSLGIQVGETQYFGPGTRLLVL.

This chain connects TRBV27 to TRBJ2-2, with D hard to call. Germline CDR1 reads MNHEY; CDR2 reads SMNVEV (reference sequence). This CDR3 is built from 12 residues. Trimming stripped 6 bases from V and 7 bases from J, with 9 bases between. CDR3: CASSSSSGELFF. The CDR3 bases are TGTGCCAGCAGCTCTAGTAGCGGGGAGCTGTTTTTT.

This chain links TRBV28 with TRBJ2-4; D tentatively reads TRBD1 or TRBD2 (5 bases each). Germline V CDR1 and CDR2: MDHEN, SYDVKM. The CDR3 length is 12 residues. V was pared by 6 bases and J by 6 bases, with 9 bases between. This CDR3 reads CASSVGVNIQYF. In nucleotides, the CDR3 is TGTGCCAGCAGCGTGGGGGTAAACATTCAGTACTTC.

The rearrangement joins TRBV12-3 or TRBV12-4 to TRBJ2-5; D not certain. V was clipped by 5 bases and J by 4 bases, with 5 bases between them. The CDR3 loop spans 11 amino acids. The DNA of the CDR3 is TGTGCCAGCAGTGCAACAGAGACCCAGTACTTC. Amino acids: CASSATETQYF.

This chain connects TRBV6-1 to TRBJ2-1; a possible D gene is TRBD2 (6 bases). In germline, CDR1 is MNHNS, CDR2 SASEGT. V shed 7 bases and J shed 3 bases, with 13 bases lying between them. The CDR3 extends over 14 amino acids. CDR3 nucleotide sequence: TGTGCCAGCAAGGAGGGTTCAGTCTACAATGAGCAGTTCTTC. This codes for CASKEGSVYNEQFF.

The chain joins TRBV6-2 or TRBV6-3 to TRBJ2-3; D might be TRBD1 (5 bases). Per germline, CDR1 MNHEY and CDR2 SVGEGT. Trimming shortened V by 6 bases and J by 4 bases, and 11 bases separated the two germline ends. CDR3 size: 13 residues. The CDR3 reads CASSHQGADTQYF. For the CDR3, the DNA is TGTGCCAGCAGCCATCAAGGGGCAGATACGCAGTATTTT.

The chain combines TRBV6-1 with TRBJ1-1; D uncertain. CDR1 and CDR2 (germline): MNHNS, SASEGT. Trimming left V 3 bases short and J 1 base short, with 9 bases between. This CDR3 has 14 residues. This CDR3 reads CASSEPGKNTEAFF. The CDR3 nucleotides are TGTGCCAGCAGTGAGCCGGGGAAGAACACTGAAGCTTTCTTT.

This clonotype has only a few counts. A read error may produce the germline difference seen at one junction end. The chain uses TRBV7-2 and TRBJ2-7; D is possibly TRBD1 or TRBD2 (5 bases each). The CDR3 sequence is 13 residues long. Germline CDR1 reads SGHTA; CDR2 reads FQGNSA. The CDR3 here is CASSLARDHEQYF. The CDR3 region has the DNA TGTGCCAGCAGCTTAGCCAGGGACCACGAGCAGTATTTC.

The chain employs TRBV24-1 and TRBJ1-6; 7 bases are a match to TRBD1. V dropped 11 bases and J dropped 7; count of bases not matched to a gene: 10. The CDR3 extends over 14 amino acids. The germline V gene encodes CDR1 KGHDR and CDR2 SFDVKD. This chain's CDR3 is CANRKGARNSPLHF. DNA for the CDR3: TGTGCCAACCGGAAGGGGGCAAGGAATTCACCCCTCCACTTT.

This clonotype was recorded a few times. The chain uses TRBV4-3 and TRBJ2-1, with 7 bases matching TRBD2. Per the germline V gene, CDR1 is LGHNA and CDR2 is YSLEER. The length of the CDR3 is 16 residues. J gave up 7 bases and V 0 bases, and 9 bases lay outside the gene matches. The CDR3 sequence: CASSQEAGNALNEQFF. In DNA, the CDR3 is TGCGCCAGCAGCCAAGAAGCGGGAAATGCCCTAAATGAGCAGTTCTTC.

This clonotype was seen more than once but under ten times. This chain joins TRBV5-4 and TRBJ2-3; TRBD1 matches 10 bases. CDR3 size: 16 residues. The germline gives CDR1 SGHNT, CDR2 YYREEE (reference sequence). The J segment lost 8 bases and the V segment lost 0 bases, leaving 9 bases of the junction unmatched. The CDR3 here is CASSLDGTGAPVTQYF. CDR3 bases: TGTGCCAGCAGCTTGGATGGGACAGGGGCCCCTGTTACGCAGTATTTT.

The V call is TRBV7-9, the J call TRBJ2-2; 11 positions agree with TRBD2. This CDR3 is 14 amino acids long. V gave up 6 bases and J gave up 6 bases; unmatched junction bases: 3. The germline gives CDR1 SEHNR, CDR2 FQNEAQ (reference sequence). The CDR3 DNA sequence: TGTGCCAGCAGACTAGCGGGAGCGGCCGGGGAGCTGTTTTTT. It translates to CASRLAGAAGELFF.